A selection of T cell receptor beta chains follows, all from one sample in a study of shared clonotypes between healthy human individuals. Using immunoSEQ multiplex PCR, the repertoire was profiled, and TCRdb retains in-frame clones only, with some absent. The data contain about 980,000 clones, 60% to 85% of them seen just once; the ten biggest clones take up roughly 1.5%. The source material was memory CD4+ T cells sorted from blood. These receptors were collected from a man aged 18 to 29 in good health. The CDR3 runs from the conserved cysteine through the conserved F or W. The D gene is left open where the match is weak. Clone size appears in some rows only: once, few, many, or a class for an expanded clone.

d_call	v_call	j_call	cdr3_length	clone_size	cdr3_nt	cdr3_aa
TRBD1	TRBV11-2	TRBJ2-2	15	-	TGTGCCAGCAGCTTAGTAGCAGGGGGCACCGGGGAGCTGTTTTTT	CASSLVAGGTGELFF
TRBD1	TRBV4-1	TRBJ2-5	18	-	TGCGCCAGCAGCCAAGGAACCCACAGGGGGCGCGGATCCGAGACCCAGTACTTC	CASSQGTHRGRGSETQYF
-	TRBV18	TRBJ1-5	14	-	TGTGCCAGCTCACCGCTAGATAGCAATCAGCCCCAGCATTTT	CASSPLDSNQPQHF
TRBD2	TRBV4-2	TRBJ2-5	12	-	TGTGCCAGCCGGGGGGGGAAAGAGGCCCAGTACTTC	CASRGGKEAQYF
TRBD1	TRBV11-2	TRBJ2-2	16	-	TGTGCCAGCAGCTTAGGTTCTTTTCCAGGGGGCGGGGAGCTGTTTTTT	CASSLGSFPGGGELFF
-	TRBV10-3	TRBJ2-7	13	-	TGTGCCATCAGGGGGGGCGGGGAGTACGAGCAGTACTTC	CAIRGGGEYEQYF
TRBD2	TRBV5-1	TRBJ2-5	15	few	TGCGCCAGCAGCTTGAGCGGGGCGTACCAAGAGACCCAGTACTTC	CASSLSGAYQETQYF
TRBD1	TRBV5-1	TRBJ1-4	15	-	TGCGCCAGCAGCGGAACAGGGGCCGTGGGTGAAAAACTGTTTTTT	CASSGTGAVGEKLFF
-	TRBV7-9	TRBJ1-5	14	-	TGTGCCAGCAGCCCGAGTATTTCCGATCAGCCCCAGCATTTT	CASSPSISDQPQHF
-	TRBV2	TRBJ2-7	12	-	TGTGCCAGCACGCGCGGACCCTACGAGCAGTACTTC	CASTRGPYEQYF
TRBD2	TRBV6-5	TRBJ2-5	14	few	TGTGCCAGCAGTTCCTCCGGGGGGGCTCGGACCCAGTACTTC	CASSSSGGARTQYF
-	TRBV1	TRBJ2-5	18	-	TGCACCAGCAGCAAACCGGGACTAGCGGAGGGCCCGGAAGAGACCCAGTACTTC	CTSSKPGLAEGPEETQYF
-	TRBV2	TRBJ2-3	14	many	TGTGCCAGCAGCAGTTTACTTTCCCAGTATACGCAGTATTTT	CASSSLLSQYTQYF
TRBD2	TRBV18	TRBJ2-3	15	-	TGTGCCAGCTCTCCCGGGCTAGCGGGAGCAGATACGCAGTATTTT	CASSPGLAGADTQYF
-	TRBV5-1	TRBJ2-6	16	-	TGCGCCAGCAGCTTGATCCAGACACCTGGGGCCAACGTCCTGACTTTC	CASSLIQTPGANVLTF
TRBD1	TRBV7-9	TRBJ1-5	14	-	TGTGCCAGCAGCTCTGACAGGGTCGATCAGCCCCAGCATTTT	CASSSDRVDQPQHF
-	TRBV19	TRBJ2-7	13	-	TGTGCCAGTAGTCCCGACCGAGCCTACGAGCAGTACTTC	CASSPDRAYEQYF
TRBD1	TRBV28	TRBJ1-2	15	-	TGTGCCAGCAGTCAAACAGGGGGCTGGGACTATGGCTACACCTTC	CASSQTGGWDYGYTF
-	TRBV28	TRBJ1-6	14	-	TGTGCCAGCAGTTTAAGGCTACCAGGGAAGTCCCTCCACTTT	CASSLRLPGKSLHF
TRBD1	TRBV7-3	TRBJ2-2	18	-	TGTGCCAGCAGCTTAACCTATGAGGGTAAGAGGGGGCCCGGGGAGCTGTTTTTT	CASSLTYEGKRGPGELFF
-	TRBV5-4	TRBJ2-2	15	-	TGTGCCAGCAGCCAAAAAAGAGCAAACACCGGGGAGCTGTTTTTT	CASSQKRANTGELFF
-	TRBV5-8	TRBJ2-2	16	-	TGTGCCAGCAGCCCGGGGTCAGGGTGGTACGGCGGGGAGCTGTTTTTT	CASSPGSGWYGGELFF
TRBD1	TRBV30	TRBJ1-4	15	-	TGTGCCTGGAGTGTCCCCGACAGGGGGCGTGAAAAACTGTTTTTT	CAWSVPDRGREKLFF
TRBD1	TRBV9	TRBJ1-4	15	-	TGTGCCAGCAGCTCCAGGACAGGGGGCGCGGAAAAACTGTTTTTT	CASSSRTGGAEKLFF
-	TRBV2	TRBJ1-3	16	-	TGTGCCAGCAGTGAACTGCACCCGAACTCTGGAAACACCATATATTTT	CASSELHPNSGNTIYF
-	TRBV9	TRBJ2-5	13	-	TGTGCCAGCAGCGTTTCTAGCCAGGAGACCCAGTACTTC	CASSVSSQETQYF
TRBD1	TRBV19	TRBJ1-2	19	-	TGTGCCAGTAGTATCTCCCCCCGGACAGGGCGGAGGGTTAACTATGGCTACACCTTC	CASSISPRTGRRVNYGYTF
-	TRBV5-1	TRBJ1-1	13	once	TGCGCCAGCAGCCTCTCCAGACAGACTGAAGCTTTCTTT	CASSLSRQTEAFF
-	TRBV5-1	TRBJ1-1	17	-	TGCGCCAGCACCAACTCCCCCCCCTTAGGGATGAACACTGAAGCTTTCTTT	CASTNSPPLGMNTEAFF
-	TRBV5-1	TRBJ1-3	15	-	TGCGCCAGCAGCTTGGGGGATCCCTCTGGAAACACCATATATTTT	CASSLGDPSGNTIYF
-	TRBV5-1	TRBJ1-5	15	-	TGCGCCAGCAGCCTGGACGGCGGGGGTAATCAGCCCCAGCATTTT	CASSLDGGGNQPQHF
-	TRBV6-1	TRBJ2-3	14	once	TGTGCCAGCAGTGCGAACGGACAGAAAGATACGCAGTATTTT	CASSANGQKDTQYF
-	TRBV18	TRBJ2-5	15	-	TGTGCCAGCTCACCTGGATGGGGGACCCAAGAGACCCAGTACTTC	CASSPGWGTQETQYF
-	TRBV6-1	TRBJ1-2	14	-	TGTGCCAGCAGTGAAGGTCGCGGGGAGTATGGCTACACCTTC	CASSEGRGEYGYTF
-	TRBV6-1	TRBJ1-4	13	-	TGTGCCAGCACCCATCGGGTCAATGAAAAACTGTTTTTT	CASTHRVNEKLFF
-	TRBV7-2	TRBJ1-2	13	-	TGTGCCAGCAGCTTAGATCCAATTAGCGGCTACACCTTC	CASSLDPISGYTF
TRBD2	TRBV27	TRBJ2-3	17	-	TGTGCCAGCAGTGCCCCGCGGGGGGCCTCAGCGAGGGATACGCAGTATTTT	CASSAPRGASARDTQYF
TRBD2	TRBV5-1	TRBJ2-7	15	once	TGCGCCAGCAGCTTGGCAAGCGGGAGGGCGGGGGAGCAGTACTTC	CASSLASGRAGEQYF
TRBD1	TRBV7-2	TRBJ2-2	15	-	TGTGCCAGCGATTCCAGGACAGGAGCCACCGGGGAGCTGTTTTTT	CASDSRTGATGELFF